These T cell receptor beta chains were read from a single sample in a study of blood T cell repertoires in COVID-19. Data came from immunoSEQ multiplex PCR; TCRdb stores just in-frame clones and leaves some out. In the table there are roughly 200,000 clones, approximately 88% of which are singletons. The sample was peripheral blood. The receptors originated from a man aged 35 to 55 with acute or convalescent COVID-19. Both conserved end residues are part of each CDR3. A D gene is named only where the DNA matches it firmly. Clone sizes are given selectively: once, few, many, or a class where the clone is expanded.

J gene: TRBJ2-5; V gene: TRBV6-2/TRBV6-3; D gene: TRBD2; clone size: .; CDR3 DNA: TGTGCCAGCAGTTACTCGACTAGCTTGGAGACCCAGTACTTC; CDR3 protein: CASSYSTSLETQYF
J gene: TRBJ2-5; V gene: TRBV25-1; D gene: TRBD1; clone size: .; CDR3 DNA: TGTGCCAGCAGTGAACCTGGACAGGGGTCCCAAGAGACCCAGTACTTC; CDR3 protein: CASSEPGQGSQETQYF
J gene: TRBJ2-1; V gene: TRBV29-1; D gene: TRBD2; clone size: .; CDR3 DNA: TGCAGCGTTGGGGCGACTAGCGGGACCTTAACCGGTGAGCAGTTCTTC; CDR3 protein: CSVGATSGTLTGEQFF
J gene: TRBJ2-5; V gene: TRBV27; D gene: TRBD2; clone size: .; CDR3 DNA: TGTGCCAGCAGTTTATTTTCGGGAGGGCCGGGAGAGACCCAGTACTTC; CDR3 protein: CASSLFSGGPGETQYF
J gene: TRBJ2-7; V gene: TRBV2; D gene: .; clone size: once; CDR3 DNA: TGTGCCAGCGGACAGTTCTTGAGCTCCTACGAGCAGTACTTC; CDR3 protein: CASGQFLSSYEQYF
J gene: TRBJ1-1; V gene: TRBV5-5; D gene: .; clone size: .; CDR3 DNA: TGTGCCAGCAGTATCAGGGCGCTGGGCACTGAAGCTTTCTTT; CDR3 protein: CASSIRALGTEAFF
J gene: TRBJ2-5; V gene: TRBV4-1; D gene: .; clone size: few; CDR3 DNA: TGCGCCAGCAGCCAAGGTCCCCGAGAGACCCAGTACTTC; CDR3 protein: CASSQGPRETQYF
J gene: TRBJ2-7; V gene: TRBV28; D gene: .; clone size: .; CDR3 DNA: TGTGCCAGCTGTATTAGCGGAGCCTACGAGCAGTACTTC; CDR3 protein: CASCISGAYEQYF
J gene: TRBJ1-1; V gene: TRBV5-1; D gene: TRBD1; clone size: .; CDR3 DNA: TGCGCCAGCATGCTCCAGGGGGACACTGAAGCTTTCTTT; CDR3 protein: CASMLQGDTEAFF
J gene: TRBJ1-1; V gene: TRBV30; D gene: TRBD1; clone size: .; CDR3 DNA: TGTGCCTGGAGCCCAGGACAGGGAATCTTGGACACTGAAGCTTTCTTT; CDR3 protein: CAWSPGQGILDTEAFF
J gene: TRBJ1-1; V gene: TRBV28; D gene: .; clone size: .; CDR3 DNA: TGTGCCAGCAGTCGCCCGGGAGGGCGGGACACTGAAGCTTTCTTT; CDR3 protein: CASSRPGGRDTEAFF
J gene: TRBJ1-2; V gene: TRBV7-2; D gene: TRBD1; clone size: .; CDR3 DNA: TGTGCCAGCAGCCTTCTACTACAGGGGGCGGACGGCTACACCTTC; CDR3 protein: CASSLLLQGADGYTF
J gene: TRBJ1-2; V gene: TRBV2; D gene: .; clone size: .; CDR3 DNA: TGTGCCAGCATGAATCGAGGAGGGACGGAAACTTTTAACTATGGCTACACCTTC; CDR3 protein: CASMNRGGTETFNYGYTF
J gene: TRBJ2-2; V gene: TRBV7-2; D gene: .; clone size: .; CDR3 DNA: TGTGCCAGCAGCTCCACACTAGGGGGATTAGGGGAGCTGTTTTTT; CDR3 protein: CASSSTLGGLGELFF
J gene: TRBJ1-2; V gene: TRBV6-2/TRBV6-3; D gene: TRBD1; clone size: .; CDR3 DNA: TGTGCCAGCAGCTTGGACAGGGAGGGTGGCTACACCTTC; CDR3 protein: CASSLDREGGYTF
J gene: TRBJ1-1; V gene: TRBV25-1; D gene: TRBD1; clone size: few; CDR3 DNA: TGTGCCAGCCTTAGACAGGGGGCGCAAGGGACTGAAGCTTTCTTT; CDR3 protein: CASLRQGAQGTEAFF
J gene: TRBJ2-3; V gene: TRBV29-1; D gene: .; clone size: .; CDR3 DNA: TGCAGCGTTGCACGGGGGAGGACAGATACGCAGTATTTT; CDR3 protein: CSVARGRTDTQYF
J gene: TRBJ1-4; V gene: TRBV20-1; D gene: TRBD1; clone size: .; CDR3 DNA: TGCAGTGCTAGTGACAGGGGCCGAAAACTGTTTTTT; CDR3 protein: CSASDRGRKLFF
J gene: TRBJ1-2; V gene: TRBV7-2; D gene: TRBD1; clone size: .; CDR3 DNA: TGTGCCAGCAGCTTAGCCACGCAGGGGGCGTTTGGTGGCTACACCTTC; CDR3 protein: CASSLATQGAFGGYTF
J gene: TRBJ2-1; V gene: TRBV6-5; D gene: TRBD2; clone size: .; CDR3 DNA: TGTGCCAGCGAAGCGGGAGGGCCCAATGAGCAGTTCTTC; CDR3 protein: CASEAGGPNEQFF
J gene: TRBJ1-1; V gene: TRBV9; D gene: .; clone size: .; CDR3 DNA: TGTGCCAGCAGCCCCTATTTTGGCGGTAGCACTGAAGCTTTCTTT; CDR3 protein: CASSPYFGGSTEAFF
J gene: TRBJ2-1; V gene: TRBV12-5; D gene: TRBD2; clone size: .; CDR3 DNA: TGTGCTAGTGGTTTGGCCTTAGCGGGAGCGCCCTACAATGAGCAGTTCTTC; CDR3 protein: CASGLALAGAPYNEQFF
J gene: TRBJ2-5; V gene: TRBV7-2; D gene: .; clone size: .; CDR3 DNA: TGTGCCAGCAGCTTAACCGGGAACGCCCGGGAGACCCAGTACTTC; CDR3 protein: CASSLTGNARETQYF
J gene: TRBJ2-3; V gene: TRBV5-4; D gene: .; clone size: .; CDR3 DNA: TGTGCCAGCAGCCTAGTGAGCACAGATACGCAGTATTTT; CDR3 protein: CASSLVSTDTQYF
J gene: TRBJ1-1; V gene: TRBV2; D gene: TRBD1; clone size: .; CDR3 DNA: TGTGCCAGCAGAACGGACAGGGGAATGGGAGAAGCTTTCTTT; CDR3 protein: CASRTDRGMGEAFF
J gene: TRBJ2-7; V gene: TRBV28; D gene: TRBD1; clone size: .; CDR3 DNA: TGTGCCAGCAGTTTACCCTCAAAGGGGGCCGAGCAGTACTTC; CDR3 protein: CASSLPSKGAEQYF
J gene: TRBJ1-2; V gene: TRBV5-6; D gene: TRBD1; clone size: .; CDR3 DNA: TGTGCCAGCAGCTCCTACAGGGGGCAGGACTATGGCTACACCTTC; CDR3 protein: CASSSYRGQDYGYTF
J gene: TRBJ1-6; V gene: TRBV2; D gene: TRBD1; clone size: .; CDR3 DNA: TGTGCCAGCAGTCGACAGGGGGTGAAAGGATCACCCCTCCACTTT; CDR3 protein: CASSRQGVKGSPLHF
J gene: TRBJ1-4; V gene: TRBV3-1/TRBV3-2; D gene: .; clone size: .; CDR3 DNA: TGTGCCAGCAGCCAAGACTTCAACAATGGTGAAAAACTGTTTTTT; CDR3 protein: CASSQDFNNGEKLFF
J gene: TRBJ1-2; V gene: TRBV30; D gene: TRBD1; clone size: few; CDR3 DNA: TGTGCCTGGAGTCGAACTAGACAGGGGCATGGCTATGGCTACACCTTC; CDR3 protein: CAWSRTRQGHGYGYTF
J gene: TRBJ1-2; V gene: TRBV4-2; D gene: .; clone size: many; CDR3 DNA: TGTGCCAGCAGCCAAGCCAACTCAAACTATGGCTACACCTTC; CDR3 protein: CASSQANSNYGYTF
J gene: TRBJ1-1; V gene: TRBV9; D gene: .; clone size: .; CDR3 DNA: TGTGCCAGCAGCGCTAGCGGGGCAGGGCCCTACACTGAAGCTTTCTTT; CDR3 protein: CASSASGAGPYTEAFF
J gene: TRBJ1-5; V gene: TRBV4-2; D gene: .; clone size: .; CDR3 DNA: TGTGCCAGCAGCCAAGATCTGGTGGCAGGGGATCAGCCCCAGCATTTT; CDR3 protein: CASSQDLVAGDQPQHF